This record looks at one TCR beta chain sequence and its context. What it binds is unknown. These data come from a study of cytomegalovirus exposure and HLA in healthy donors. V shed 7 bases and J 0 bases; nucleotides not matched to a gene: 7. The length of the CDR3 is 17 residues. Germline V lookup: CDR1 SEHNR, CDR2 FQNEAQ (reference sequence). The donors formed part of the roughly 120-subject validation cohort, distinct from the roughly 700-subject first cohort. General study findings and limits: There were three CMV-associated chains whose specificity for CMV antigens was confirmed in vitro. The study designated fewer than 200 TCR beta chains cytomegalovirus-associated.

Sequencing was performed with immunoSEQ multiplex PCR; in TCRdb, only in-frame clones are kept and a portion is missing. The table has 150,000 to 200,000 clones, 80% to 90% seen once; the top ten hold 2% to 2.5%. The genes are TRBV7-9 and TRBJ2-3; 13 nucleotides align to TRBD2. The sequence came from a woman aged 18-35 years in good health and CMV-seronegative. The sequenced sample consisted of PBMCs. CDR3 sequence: CASTTSGGATSTDTQYF. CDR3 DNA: TGTGCCAGCACCACTAGCGGGGGGGCCACTAGCACAGATACGCAGTATTTT.